This TCR beta chain was recorded in a study of HIV-infected patients and healthy controls. Notes on the study in general: When repertoires were size-matched, rare events in HIV-infected data became overweighted.

About 540 ng RNA was reverse transcribed with alpha and beta constant-region primers. Alpha and beta chain libraries were made separately by chain-specific third strand synthesis with multiplexing indices. Via MiXCR, TCRdb re-called the 5' RACE reads, giving one row per CDR3 protein. The sample lists roughly 14,000 distinct CDR3 sequences, around 10% occurring once. From germline, CDR1 is WSHSY and CDR2 SAAADI. The CDR3 spans 16 residues. Trimming pared 2 bases from V and 1 base from J, leaving 12 bases between. Roughly three months, about 14 weeks, into antiretroviral therapy, follow-up blood was collected. No cell fractionation was done, so the repertoire covers all unsorted peripheral blood T cells. RNA came from 2.5 to 3 ml of peripheral blood. This clonotype was observed at least ten times. Its target is unknown.

This receptor was identified in an adult with HIV infection. The donor label of this sample is uncertain. The V call is TRBV10-2, the J call TRBJ2-1; D gene unclear. The source was blood, collected during antiretroviral therapy. CDR3 sequence reads: CASSEGLVGSYNEQFF. The CDR3 nucleotides read TGCGCCAGCAGTGAGGGGCTAGTGGGGTCCTACAATGAGCAGTTCTTC.